Following are 17 T cell receptor beta chains from one sample sequenced in a study of cytomegalovirus exposure and HLA in healthy donors. PCR was performed using 60 Vbeta and 13 Jbeta primers. Profiled with immunoSEQ multiplex PCR; TCRdb holds only in-frame clones, not every one. The sample carries over 150,000 clones, around 80% recorded once. The source material was PBMCs. The receptors come from a young man in good health and CMV-seropositive.

This chain uses TRBV7-9 with TRBJ2-7; TRBD2 matches at 14 bases. The ends lost 5 bases at V and 4 bases at J; junction bases unmatched: 4. The CDR3 extends over 15 amino acids. Germline-derived CDR1 and CDR2 are SEHNR and FQNEAQ (reference sequence). The CDR3: CASSGTSGSKYEQYF. The DNA for the CDR3 is TGTGCCAGCAGCGGGACTAGCGGGAGTAAATACGAGCAGTACTTC.

The J gene is TRBJ1-2, the V gene TRBV7-2; no firm D call. The V gene's germline CDR1 is SGHTA and CDR2 FQGNSA. The CDR3 is made up of 15 amino acids. V was pared by 1 base and J by 4 bases, with 13 bases between. In DNA form, the CDR3 reads TGTGCCAGCAGCTTAGACAGTCCGCGTGGCTATGGCTACACCTTC. Its translation is CASSLDSPRGYGYTF.

Of note for this clone: Mismatch with germline at one junction end may stem from a read error. The chain carries TRBV6-1 and TRBJ2-1; TRBD2 matches 10 bases. Germline V lookup: CDR1 MNHNS, CDR2 SASEGT. The CDR3 spans 13 residues. CDR3 sequence: CASSASASGSALF. CDR3 nucleotide sequence: TGTGCCAGCAGTGCTTCAGCTAGCGGGAGTGCGCTCTTC.

The rearrangement links TRBV2 to TRBJ1-1; D remains unclear. Trimming removed 10 bases at V and 1 base at J, with 13 bases between. The CDR3 sequence is 13 residues long. Germline CDR1 and CDR2: SNHLY and FYNNEI. Here the CDR3 reads CATQWAENTEAFF. CDR3 coding DNA: TGTGCCACCCAGTGGGCAGAGAACACTGAAGCTTTCTTT.

Details on this clone: Germline is not matched at one junction end, which may reflect a read error. Different DNA sequences within this sample yield the same CDR3. This sequence joins TRBV7-9 and TRBJ2-7; D is ambiguous. This CDR3 comprises 13 residues. Germline V gene data show CDR1 as SEHNR and CDR2 as FQNEAQ (reference sequence). The CDR3 sequence is CASSLSQPYEQYF. The CDR3, as DNA: TGTGCCAGCAGCTTGTCACAGCCCTACGAGCAGTACTTT. The whole variable domain, remainder taken from reference TRBV7-9 and TRBJ2-7, is DTGVSQNPRHKITKRGQNVTFRCDPISEHNRLYWYRQTLGQGPEFLTYFQNEAQLEKSRLLSDRFSAERPKGSFSTLEIQRTEQGDSAMYLCASSLSQPYEQYFGPGTRLTVT.

The chain carries TRBV15 and TRBJ1-1, with 10 bases fitting TRBD1. Germline V gives CDR1 LNHNV, CDR2 YYDKDF (reference sequence). The CDR3 runs 16 residues. V shed 1 base and J 6 bases; nucleotides not matched to a gene: 8. CDR3 DNA sequence: TGTGCCACCAGCAGAGCCAGGGGACAGGGGCTCGCTGAAGCTTTCTTT. It encodes CATSRARGQGLAEAFF. Full variable domain (outside the CDR3, taken from reference TRBV15 and TRBJ1-1): DAMVIQNPRYQVTQFGKPVTLSCSQTLNHNVMYWYQQKSSQAPKLLFHYYDKDFNNEADTPDNFQSRRPNTSFCFLDIRSPGLGDTAMYLCATSRARGQGLAEAFFGQGTRLTVV.

This chain connects TRBV30 to TRBJ2-3; TRBD2 agrees at 11 bases. Germline V gene data show CDR1 as GTSNPN and CDR2 as SVGIG (reference sequence). V shed 2 bases, J shed 1 base, and the junction held 2 bases outside the gene matches. The CDR3 totals 15 residues. The DNA for the CDR3 is TGTGCCTGGAGTCATAGCGGGGGGGGCACAGATACGCAGTATTTT. Amino acids: CAWSHSGGGTDTQYF.

The chain joins TRBV27 to TRBJ1-4; D remains ambiguous. Germline lookup yields CDR1 MNHEY and CDR2 SMNVEV (reference sequence). This CDR3 region has 14 residues. V was pared by 5 bases and J by 5 bases, with 12 bases between. The CDR3 DNA reads TGTGCCAGCAGTCCCAGGTTCCCAAATGAAAAACTGTTTTTT. Encoded protein: CASSPRFPNEKLFF.

This chain uses TRBV5-1 with TRBJ1-6; D remains unclear. V lost 4 bases, J lost 5 bases, and 7 bases lay in between. The CDR3 runs 13 residues. Germline V gives CDR1 SGHRS, CDR2 YFSETQ. CDR3 sequence reads: CASSISNNSPLHF. CDR3 nucleotide sequence: TGCGCCAGCAGCATTTCCAATAATTCACCCCTCCACTTT.

The chain has TRBV7-9 and TRBJ2-1, with 11 bases matching TRBD2. The CDR3 spans 17 residues. V trimming: 4 bases; J trimming: 0 bases; junction bases outside the gene matches: 5. Germline values: CDR1 SEHNR, CDR2 FQNEAQ (reference sequence). CDR3 region: CASSSGGLADSYNEQFF. The DNA of the CDR3 is TGTGCCAGCAGCTCAGGGGGACTAGCGGACTCCTACAATGAGCAGTTCTTC.

V usage is TRBV5-1 and J usage is TRBJ2-2, with D perhaps matching TRBD2 (6 bases). Germline-derived CDR1 and CDR2 are SGHRS and YFSETQ. Trimming took off 0 bases at V and 0 bases at J, with 9 bases between the two ends. There are 16 residues in the CDR3. CDR3 DNA: TGCGCCAGCAGCTTGGCCCCGGGGGCGAACACCGGGGAGCTGTTTTTT. Its translation is CASSLAPGANTGELFF.

This clone was seen a handful of times. The genes are TRBV29-1 and TRBJ1-2, with unresolved D. Deletions cut 4 bases from V and 4 bases from J, with 13 bases between. The germline gives CDR1 SQVTM, CDR2 ANQGSEA. The CDR3 is 13 amino acids. The CDR3 reads CSVGTLEGYGYTF. The DNA for the CDR3 is TGCAGCGTTGGAACACTCGAGGGCTATGGCTACACCTTC.

This clone appeared a single time. This sequence joins TRBV9 and TRBJ2-5, with TRBD1 as a possible D gene (6 bases). Germline CDR1 is SGDLS and CDR2 is YYNGEE. V shed 0 bases and J shed 2 bases, with 14 bases lying between them. This CDR3 has 16 amino acids. The CDR3 spells CASSVDLGHQQETQYF. The DNA of the CDR3 is TGTGCCAGCAGCGTAGACCTGGGACATCAACAAGAGACCCAGTACTTC. Full variable domain (rest looked up from reference TRBV9 and TRBJ2-5): DSGVTQTPKHLITATGQRVTLRCSPRSGDLSVYWYQQSLDQGLQFLIQYYNGEERAKGNILERFSAQQFPDLHSELNLSSLELGDSALYFCASSVDLGHQQETQYFGPGTRLLVL.

The V gene is TRBV5-1, the J gene TRBJ2-3; no reliable D call. Germline assignment: CDR1 SGHRS and CDR2 YFSETQ. The CDR3 sequence is 16 residues long. V was clipped by 0 bases and J by 0 bases, with 11 bases between them. As DNA, the CDR3 is TGCGCCAGCAGCTTGGGTGCTACGACTAGCACAGATACGCAGTATTTT. Its translation is CASSLGATTSTDTQYF.

The chain has TRBV5-1 and TRBJ2-1; 9 nucleotides align to TRBD1. The CDR3 is made up of 18 amino acids. Trimming removed 2 bases from V and 5 bases from J; junction bases left unmatched: 14. Germline CDR1 SGHRS, CDR2 YFSETQ. The CDR3 DNA follows: TGCGCCAGCAGCTTAGCCCTTTTGGGACAGGGTCTCAACAATGAGCAGTTCTTC. It specifies CASSLALLGQGLNNEQFF.

The chain employs TRBV15 and TRBJ1-3; D gene ambiguous. With 0 bases removed from V and 4 bases from J, the gap between germline ends came to 10 bases. This CDR3 is 15 amino acids long. Germline V CDR1 and CDR2: LNHNV, YYDKDF (reference sequence). This CDR3 reads CATSRERSYGNTIYF. CDR3 nucleotides: TGTGCCACCAGCAGAGAACGGTCCTACGGAAACACCATATATTTT.

The CDR3 coding sequence is TGTGCCAGCAGGGCAGGCCCGACCTACGAGCAGTACTTC. It yields the protein CASRAGPTYEQYF. The chain links TRBV7-9 to TRBJ2-7, with D hard to call. V lost 6 bases, J lost 2 bases, and 11 bases lay in between. The germline V gene encodes CDR1 SEHNR and CDR2 FQNEAQ (reference sequence). The CDR3 totals 13 residues.